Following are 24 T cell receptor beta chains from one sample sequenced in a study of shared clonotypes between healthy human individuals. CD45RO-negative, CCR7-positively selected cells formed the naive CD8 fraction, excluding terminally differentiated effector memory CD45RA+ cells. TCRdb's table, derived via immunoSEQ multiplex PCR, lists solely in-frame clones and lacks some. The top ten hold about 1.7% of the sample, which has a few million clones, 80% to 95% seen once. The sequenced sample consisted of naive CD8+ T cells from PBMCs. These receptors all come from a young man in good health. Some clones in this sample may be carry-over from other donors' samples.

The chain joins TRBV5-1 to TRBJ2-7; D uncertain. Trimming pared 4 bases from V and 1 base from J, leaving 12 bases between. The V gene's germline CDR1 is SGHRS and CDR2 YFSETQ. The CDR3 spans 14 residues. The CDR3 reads CASSAPGKSYEQYF. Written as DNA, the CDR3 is TGCGCCAGCAGCGCCCCAGGAAAATCCTACGAGCAGTACTTC.

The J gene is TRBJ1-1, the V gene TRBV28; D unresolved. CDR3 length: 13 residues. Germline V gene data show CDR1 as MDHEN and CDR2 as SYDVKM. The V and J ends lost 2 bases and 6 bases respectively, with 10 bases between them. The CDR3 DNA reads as TGTGCCAGCAGTTTAGCCAGGCGTGCTGAAGCTTTCTTT. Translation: CASSLARRAEAFF.

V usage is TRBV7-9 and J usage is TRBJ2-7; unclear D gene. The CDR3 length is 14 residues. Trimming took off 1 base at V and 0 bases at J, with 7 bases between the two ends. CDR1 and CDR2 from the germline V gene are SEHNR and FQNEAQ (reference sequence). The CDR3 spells CASSLGTHSYEQYF. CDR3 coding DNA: TGTGCCAGCAGCTTAGGGACCCACTCCTACGAGCAGTACTTC.

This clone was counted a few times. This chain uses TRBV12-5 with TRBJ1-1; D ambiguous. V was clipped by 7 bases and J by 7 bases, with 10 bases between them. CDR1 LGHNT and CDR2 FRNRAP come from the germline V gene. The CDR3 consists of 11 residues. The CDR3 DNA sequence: TGTGCTAGTGTTTATACCGATGAAGCTTTCTTT. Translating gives CASVYTDEAFF.

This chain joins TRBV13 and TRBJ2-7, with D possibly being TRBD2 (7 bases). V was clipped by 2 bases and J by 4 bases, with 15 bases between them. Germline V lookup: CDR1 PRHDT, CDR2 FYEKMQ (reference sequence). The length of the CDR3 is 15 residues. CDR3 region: CASSLNRGDTYEQYF. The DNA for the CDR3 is TGTGCCAGCAGCTTAAATCGGGGGGACACTTACGAGCAGTACTTC.

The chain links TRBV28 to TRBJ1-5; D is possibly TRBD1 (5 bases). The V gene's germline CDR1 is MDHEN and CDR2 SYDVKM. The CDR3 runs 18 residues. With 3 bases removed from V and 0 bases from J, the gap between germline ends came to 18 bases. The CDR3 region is CASSFPSGRVVSNQPQHF. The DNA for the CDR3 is TGTGCCAGCAGTTTCCCCTCAGGGAGGGTTGTTAGCAATCAGCCCCAGCATTTT.

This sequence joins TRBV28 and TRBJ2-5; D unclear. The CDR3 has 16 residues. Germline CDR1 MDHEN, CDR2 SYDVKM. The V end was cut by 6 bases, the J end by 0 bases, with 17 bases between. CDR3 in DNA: TGTGCCAGCAGCTCGCTTGGCACCCTGTACCAAGAGACCCAGTACTTC. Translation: CASSSLGTLYQETQYF. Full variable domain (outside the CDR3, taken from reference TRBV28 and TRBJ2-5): DVKVTQSSRYLVKRTGEKVFLECVQDMDHENMFWYRQDPGLGLRLIYFSYDVKMKEKGDIPEGYSVSREKKERFSLILESASTNQTSMYLCASSSLGTLYQETQYFGPGTRLLVL.

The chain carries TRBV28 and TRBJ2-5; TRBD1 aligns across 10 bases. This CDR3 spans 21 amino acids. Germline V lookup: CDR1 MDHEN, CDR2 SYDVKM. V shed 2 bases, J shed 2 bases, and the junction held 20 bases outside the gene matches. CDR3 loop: CASSLTTPSTGGVFFQETQYF. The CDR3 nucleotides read TGTGCCAGCAGTTTAACCACACCCTCGACAGGGGGCGTTTTTTTTCAAGAGACCCAGTACTTC. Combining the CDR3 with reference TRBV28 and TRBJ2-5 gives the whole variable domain DVKVTQSSRYLVKRTGEKVFLECVQDMDHENMFWYRQDPGLGLRLIYFSYDVKMKEKGDIPEGYSVSREKKERFSLILESASTNQTSMYLCASSLTTPSTGGVFFQETQYFGPGTRLLVL.

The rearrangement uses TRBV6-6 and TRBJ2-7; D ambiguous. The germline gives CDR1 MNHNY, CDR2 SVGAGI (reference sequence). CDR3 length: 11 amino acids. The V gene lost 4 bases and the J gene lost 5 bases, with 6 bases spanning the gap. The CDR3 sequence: CASSFLNEQYF. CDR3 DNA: TGTGCCAGCAGTTTCCTGAACGAGCAGTACTTC.

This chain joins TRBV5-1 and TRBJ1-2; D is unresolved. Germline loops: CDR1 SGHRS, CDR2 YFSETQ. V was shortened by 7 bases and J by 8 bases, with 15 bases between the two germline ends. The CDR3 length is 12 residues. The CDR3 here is CASHTGSEGYTF. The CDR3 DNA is TGCGCCAGCCATACGGGGTCGGAAGGCTACACCTTC.

The CDR3 DNA reads as TGTGCCAGCAGTCAATGGGCTTCGGGCTACGGTGAGCAGTTCTTC. This translates into CASSQWASGYGEQFF. The V gene is TRBV6-5, the J gene TRBJ2-1; D gene ambiguous. Germline CDR1 and CDR2: MNHEY and SVGAGI. V gave up 5 bases and J gave up 9 bases, with 20 bases separating them. There are 15 residues in the CDR3.

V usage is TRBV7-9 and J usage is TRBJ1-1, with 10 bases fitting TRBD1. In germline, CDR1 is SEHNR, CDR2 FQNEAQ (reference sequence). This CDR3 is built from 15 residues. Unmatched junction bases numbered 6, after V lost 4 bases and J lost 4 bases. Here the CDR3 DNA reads TGTGCCAGCAGCTCAGGGACAGGGGTGTTCACTGAAGCTTTCTTT. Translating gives CASSSGTGVFTEAFF.

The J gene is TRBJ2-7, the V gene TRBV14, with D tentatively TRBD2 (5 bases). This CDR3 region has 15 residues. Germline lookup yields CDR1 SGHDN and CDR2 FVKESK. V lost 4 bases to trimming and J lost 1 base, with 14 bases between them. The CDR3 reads CASSLRASWSYEQYF. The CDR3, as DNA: TGTGCCAGCAGCCTTCGTGCTAGCTGGTCCTACGAGCAGTACTTC. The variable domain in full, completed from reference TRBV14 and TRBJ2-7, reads EAGVTQFPSHSVIEKGQTVTLRCDPISGHDNLYWYRRVMGKEIKFLLHFVKESKQDESGMPNNRFLAERTGGTYSTLKVQPAELEDSGVYFCASSLRASWSYEQYFGPGTRLTVT.

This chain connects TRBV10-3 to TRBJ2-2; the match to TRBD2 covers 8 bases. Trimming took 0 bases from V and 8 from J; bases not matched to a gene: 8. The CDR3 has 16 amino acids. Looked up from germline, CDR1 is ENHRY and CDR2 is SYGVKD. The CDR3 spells CAISESRTSLGGELFF. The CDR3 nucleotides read TGTGCCATCAGTGAGTCGCGGACTAGCTTGGGTGGGGAGCTGTTTTTT.

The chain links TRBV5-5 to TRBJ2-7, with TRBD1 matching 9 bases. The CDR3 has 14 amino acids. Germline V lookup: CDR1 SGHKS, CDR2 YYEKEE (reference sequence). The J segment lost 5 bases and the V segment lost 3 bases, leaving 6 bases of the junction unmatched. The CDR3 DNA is TGTGCCAGCAGCTCCGGACAGGGGAGGAACGAGCAGTACTTC. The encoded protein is CASSSGQGRNEQYF.

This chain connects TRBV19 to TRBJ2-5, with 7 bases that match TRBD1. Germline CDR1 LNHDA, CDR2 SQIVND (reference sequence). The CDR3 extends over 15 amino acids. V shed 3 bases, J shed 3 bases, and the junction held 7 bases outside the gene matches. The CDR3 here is CASSIRDRVEETQYF. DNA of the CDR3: TGTGCCAGTAGTATTAGAGACAGGGTAGAAGAGACCCAGTACTTC.

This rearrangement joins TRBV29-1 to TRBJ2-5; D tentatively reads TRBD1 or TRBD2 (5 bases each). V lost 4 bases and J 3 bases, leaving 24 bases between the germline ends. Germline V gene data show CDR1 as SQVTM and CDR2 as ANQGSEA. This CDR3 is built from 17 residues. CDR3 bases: TGCAGCGTTGGGGGGAAGGACGTAACCGACCGGGAAGAGACCCAGTACTTC. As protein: CSVGGKDVTDREETQYF.

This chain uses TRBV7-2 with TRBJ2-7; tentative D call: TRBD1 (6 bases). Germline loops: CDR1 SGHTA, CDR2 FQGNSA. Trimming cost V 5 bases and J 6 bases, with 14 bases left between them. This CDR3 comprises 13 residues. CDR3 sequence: CASSPLPGVEQYF. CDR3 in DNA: TGTGCCAGCAGCCCGCTCCCAGGGGTCGAGCAGTACTTC.

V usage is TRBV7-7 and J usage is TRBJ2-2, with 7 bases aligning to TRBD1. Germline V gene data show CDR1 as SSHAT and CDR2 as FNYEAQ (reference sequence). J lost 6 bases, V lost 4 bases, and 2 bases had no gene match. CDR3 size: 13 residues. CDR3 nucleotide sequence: TGTGCCAGCAGCTCTGACAGGGCCGGGGAGCTGTTTTTT. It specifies CASSSDRAGELFF.

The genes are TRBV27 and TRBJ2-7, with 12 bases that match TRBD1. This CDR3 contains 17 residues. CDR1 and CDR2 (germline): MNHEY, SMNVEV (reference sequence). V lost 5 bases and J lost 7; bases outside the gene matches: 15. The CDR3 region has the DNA TGTGCCAGCAGTCTCCTGACACCGGGACAGGGGGCCCGAGAGCAGTACTTC. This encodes CASSLLTPGQGAREQYF.

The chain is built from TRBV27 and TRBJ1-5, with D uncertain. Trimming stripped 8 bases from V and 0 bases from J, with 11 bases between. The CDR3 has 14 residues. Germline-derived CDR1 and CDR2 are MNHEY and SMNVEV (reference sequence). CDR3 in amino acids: CASGPRDSNQPQHF. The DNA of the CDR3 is TGTGCCAGCGGCCCGAGAGATAGCAATCAGCCCCAGCATTTT.

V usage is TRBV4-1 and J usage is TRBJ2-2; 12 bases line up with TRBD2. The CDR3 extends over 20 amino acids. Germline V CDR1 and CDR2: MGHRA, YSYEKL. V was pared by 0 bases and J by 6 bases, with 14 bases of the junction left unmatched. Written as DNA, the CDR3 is TGCGCCAGCAGCCAAGATATTGGTGTGCGACTAGCGGGAGTTCCCGGGGAGCTGTTTTTT. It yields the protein CASSQDIGVRLAGVPGELFF.

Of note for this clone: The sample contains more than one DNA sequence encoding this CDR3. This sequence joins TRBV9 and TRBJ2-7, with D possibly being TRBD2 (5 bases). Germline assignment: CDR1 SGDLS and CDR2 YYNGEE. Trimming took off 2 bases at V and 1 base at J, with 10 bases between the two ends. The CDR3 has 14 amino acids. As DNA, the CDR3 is TGTGCCAGCAGCGTGGAAAGCGGTTCCTACGAGCAGTACTTC. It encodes CASSVESGSYEQYF.

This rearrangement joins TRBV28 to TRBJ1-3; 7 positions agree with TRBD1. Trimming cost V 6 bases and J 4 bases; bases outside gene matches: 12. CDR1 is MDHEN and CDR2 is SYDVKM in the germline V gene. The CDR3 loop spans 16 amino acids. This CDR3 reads CASRLPGGTAGNTIYF. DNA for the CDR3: TGTGCCAGCAGACTCCCAGGGGGGACGGCCGGAAACACCATATATTTT.